The 22 T cell receptor beta chains given below trace back to one sample, sequenced in a study of control samples from healthy donors and cancer patients. Produced via immunoSEQ multiplex PCR; TCRdb's table is partial and in-frame only. The sample holds 20,000 to 30,000 clones, approximately 91% seen once. Sequenced input: PBMCs. These TCRs come from a man aged 50-59 years with lung cancer.

CDR3 nucleotide sequence: TGTGCCAGCAGTCCACCACATTGGGCAGGAGCTTTCTTT. Protein product: CASSPPHWAGAFF. V is TRBV28 and J is TRBJ1-1, with unresolved D. V was pared by 5 bases and J by 10 bases, with 17 bases between. CDR3 size: 13 residues. Germline CDR1 and CDR2: MDHEN and SYDVKM. Complete variable domain (other parts from reference TRBV28 and TRBJ1-1): DVKVTQSSRYLVKRTGEKVFLECVQDMDHENMFWYRQDPGLGLRLIYFSYDVKMKEKGDIPEGYSVSREKKERFSLILESASTNQTSMYLCASSPPHWAGAFFGQGTRLTVV.

V gene TRBV10-1 combines with J gene TRBJ1-1; D is unresolved. CDR1 is WNHNN and CDR2 is SYGVQD in the germline V gene (reference sequence). The CDR3 has 14 residues. V shed 6 bases and J shed 0 bases, with 11 bases lying between them. The CDR3 loop is CASRGKVMNTEAFF. The CDR3 bases are TGCGCCAGCAGGGGTAAGGTAATGAACACTGAAGCTTTCTTT.

The rearrangement uses TRBV28 and TRBJ1-5; TRBD1 agrees at 7 bases. There are 15 residues in the CDR3. From germline, CDR1 is MDHEN and CDR2 SYDVKM. V was pared by 6 bases and J by 0 bases, with 5 bases of the junction left unmatched. This CDR3 is CASSLGTDSNQPQHF. The CDR3 DNA follows: TGTGCCAGCAGCTTAGGGACAGATAGCAATCAGCCCCAGCATTTT.

This chain connects TRBV6-6 to TRBJ2-7, with D tentatively TRBD1 (5 bases). The CDR3 consists of 14 residues. Trimming stripped 1 base from V and 6 bases from J, with 13 bases between. From germline, CDR1 is MNHNY and CDR2 SVGAGI (reference sequence). The CDR3 coding sequence is TGTGCCAGCAGTTACTTGGACACTACGGTCGAGCAGTACTTC. Translation gives CASSYLDTTVEQYF.

CDR3 sequence reads: CASTDETGGETQYF. The CDR3 DNA sequence: TGTGCCAGTACCGATGAAACAGGGGGAGAGACCCAGTACTTC. The V call is TRBV19, the J call TRBJ2-5; the match to TRBD1 covers 8 bases. Trimming at V came to 7 bases and at J to 4 bases, leaving 8 bases not matched to a gene. The CDR3 covers 14 residues. Germline V lookup: CDR1 LNHDA, CDR2 SQIVND (reference sequence).

The chain joins TRBV6-2 or TRBV6-3 to TRBJ1-2; unclear D gene. Trimming removed 6 bases from V and 2 bases from J, with 10 bases in between. The CDR3 runs 13 residues. Germline V gene sequence: CDR1 MNHEY, CDR2 SVGEGT. The CDR3 nucleotides read TGTGCCAGCAGCACGGGAGTCAACTATGGCTACACCTTC. This translates into CASSTGVNYGYTF.

The CDR3 sequence: CASSASQAGVGYNEQFF. The DNA for the CDR3 is TGTGCCAGCAGCGCGTCCCAGGCGGGGGTTGGATACAATGAGCAGTTCTTC. J is TRBJ2-1 and V is TRBV7-2, with TRBD2 matching over 7 bases. J was trimmed by 4 bases and V by 5 bases; bases with no gene match: 14. The CDR3 extends over 17 amino acids. Germline V gene sequence: CDR1 SGHTA, CDR2 FQGNSA.

The rearrangement links TRBV7-3 to TRBJ2-3; the D gene is possibly TRBD2 (6 bases). The germline CDR1 and CDR2 sequences are SGHTA and FQGTGA. This CDR3 spans 17 amino acids. Trimming removed 5 bases from V and 3 bases from J, with 21 bases in between. CDR3 nucleotide sequence: TGTGCCAGCAGCGACTTCCCGAACCTGGAGGGGACAGATACGCAGTATTTT. Translating gives CASSDFPNLEGTDTQYF.

J is TRBJ1-1 and V is TRBV25-1, with D perhaps matching TRBD1 (6 bases). There are 14 residues in the CDR3. Germline values: CDR1 MGHDK, CDR2 SYGVNS. The V end lost 8 bases, the J end lost 1 base, and 14 bases lay between the germline ends. CDR3 loop: CASGGVTGNTEAFF. CDR3 nucleotide sequence: TGTGCCAGCGGGGGGGTGACAGGGAACACTGAAGCTTTCTTT. The full variable domain, completed using reference TRBV25-1 and TRBJ1-1, is EADIYQTPRYLVIGTGKKITLECSQTMGHDKMYWYQQDPGMELHLIHYSYGVNSTEKGDLSSESTVSRIRTEHFPLTLESARPSHTSQYLCASGGVTGNTEAFFGQGTRLTVV.

In DNA form, the CDR3 reads TGCGCCAGCAGCGGAGGCTACAATGAGCAGTTCTTC. Residues: CASSGGYNEQFF. The chain combines TRBV10-2 with TRBJ2-1; TRBD2 is a possible D gene (5 bases). Germline values: CDR1 WSHSY, CDR2 SAAADI. The V and J ends lost 6 bases and 3 bases respectively, with 6 bases between them. This CDR3 contains 12 residues.

The genes are TRBV5-6 and TRBJ1-2; 9 bases match TRBD1. V trimming: 6 bases; J trimming: 2 bases; junction bases outside the gene matches: 11. Germline loops: CDR1 SGHDT, CDR2 YYEEEE. CDR3 length: 16 residues. The CDR3 is CASNGNGQGMNYGYTF. In DNA form, the CDR3 reads TGTGCCAGCAACGGGAACGGACAGGGGATGAACTATGGCTACACCTTC.

The chain links TRBV5-1 to TRBJ2-3, with 8 bases matching TRBD1. The trim removed 2 bases at V and 2 bases at J, leaving 1 base unmatched. CDR1 is SGHRS, CDR2 YFSETQ, per germline. This CDR3 region has 14 residues. The CDR3 here is CASSLQGDTDTQYF. The CDR3 bases are TGCGCCAGCAGCTTACAGGGGGACACAGATACGCAGTATTTT.

This chain connects TRBV2 to TRBJ2-2, with TRBD2 identical over 14 bases. This CDR3 is 17 amino acids long. The V gene's germline CDR1 is SNHLY and CDR2 FYNNEI. J was trimmed by 6 bases and V by 6 bases; bases with no gene match: 9. The CDR3 DNA reads as TGTGCCAGCAGCCCGGGACTAGCGGGGGACCCCCCCGGGGAGCTGTTTTTT. Its protein is CASSPGLAGDPPGELFF.

This chain connects TRBV29-1 to TRBJ2-1; D ambiguous. Trimming stripped 4 bases from V and 0 bases from J, with 10 bases between. Germline lookup yields CDR1 SQVTM and CDR2 ANQGSEA. CDR3 length: 14 amino acids. CDR3 sequence (DNA): TGCAGCGTTGGGTCGAGAGGCTCCTACAATGAGCAGTTCTTC. Protein product: CSVGSRGSYNEQFF.

This chain connects TRBV1 to TRBJ1-5; no check of the table's D call, TRBD1, against the DNA was made. TRBV1 is given as a pseudogene. The CDR3 sequence is 16 residues long. The CDR3, as DNA: TGCACCAGCAGCCCCTGGGACAGGGCCGGTTTCCAGCCCCAGCATTTT. Its translation: CTSSPWDRAGFQPQHF.

In its sample, this clone was seen once. This rearrangement joins TRBV18 to TRBJ2-1; 9 nucleotides align to TRBD2. The germline CDR1 and CDR2 sequences are KGHSH and LQKENI. Germline trimming cut 5 bases from V and 3 bases from J; bases unmatched to any gene: 5. The CDR3 length is 15 residues. The CDR3 DNA reads TGTGCCAGCTCAAAGGCTAGCGGGGACTACAATGAGCAGTTCTTC. Amino acids: CASSKASGDYNEQFF.

This clone was observed once. The rearrangement joins TRBV6-1 to TRBJ2-2, with 7 bases lining up with TRBD1. CDR1 is MNHNS, CDR2 SASEGT, per germline. The CDR3 has 16 amino acids. Trimming at V came to 2 bases and at J to 4 bases, leaving 7 bases not matched to a gene. The CDR3 protein is CASSEMGQTVTGELFF. In DNA form, the CDR3 reads TGTGCCAGCAGTGAAATGGGACAGACTGTCACCGGGGAGCTGTTTTTT.

The chain couples TRBV19 to TRBJ1-1; TRBD1 might be the D (6 bases). Between the trimmed V and J ends, which lost 8 bases and 4 bases, there was a span of 17 bases. This CDR3 is built from 14 residues. Per germline, CDR1 LNHDA and CDR2 SQIVND (reference sequence). The CDR3 DNA reads as TGTGCCAGTGCCGGGGGGGGCTCTATCACTGAAGCTTTCTTT. Translated, it gives CASAGGGSITEAFF.

The V and J genes are TRBV5-4 and TRBJ2-3; D unclear. The CDR3 is 15 residues long. V gave up 0 bases and J gave up 0 bases, with 8 bases separating them. CDR1 is SGHNT and CDR2 is YYREEE in the germline V gene (reference sequence). CDR3 bases: TGTGCCAGCAGCTTGGCCTCTACTAGCACAGATACGCAGTATTTT. Protein sequence: CASSLASTSTDTQYF.

The chain uses TRBV6-5 and TRBJ1-2; 7 bases map to TRBD1. Germline CDR1 and CDR2: MNHEY and SVGAGI. The CDR3 runs to 13 residues. With V trimmed by 6 bases and J by 4 bases, 5 bases remained unmatched. The CDR3 DNA is TGTGCCAGCAGGGGTACAGGGGTCTATGGCTACACCTTC. It specifies CASRGTGVYGYTF.

This chain uses TRBV30 with TRBJ1-6; D unresolved. This CDR3 contains 12 residues. Germline CDR1 is GTSNPN and CDR2 is SVGIG (reference sequence). V was cut by 3 bases and J by 12 bases, with 12 bases left in between. The CDR3: CAWRRTSGPLHF. CDR3 DNA: TGTGCCTGGAGACGAACCAGTGGACCCCTCCACTTT.

The chain is built from TRBV13 and TRBJ2-1; unclear D gene. This CDR3 is built from 14 residues. V was clipped by 0 bases and J by 1 base, with 4 bases between them. Per the germline V gene, CDR1 is PRHDT and CDR2 is FYEKMQ (reference sequence). In DNA form, the CDR3 reads TGTGCCAGCAGCTTAGGCGAATCCTACAATGAGCAGTTCTTC. This sequence encodes CASSLGESYNEQFF. Filled out from reference TRBV13 and TRBJ2-1, the complete variable domain reads AAGVIQSPRHLIKEKRETATLKCYPIPRHDTVYWYQQGPGQDPQFLISFYEKMQSDKGSIPDRFSAQQFSDYHSELNMSSLELGDSALYFCASSLGESYNEQFFGPGTRLTVL.